These 5 T cell receptor beta chains were all obtained from the same sample, sequenced in a study of blood T cell repertoires in COVID-19. Sequencing used immunoSEQ multiplex PCR; TCRdb keeps in-frame clones, though not all of them. Found here are some 80,000 clones, 85% to 90% of them singletons; the top ten hold around 2.6%. Material: peripheral blood. The origin of the receptors is a human donor in a cohort sampled during active COVID-19.

The CDR3 DNA is TGTGCCAGCAGGCGCGGTGGGGCGGGAGCCGATACGCAGTATTTT. This encodes CASRRGGAGADTQYF. V gene TRBV27 combines with J gene TRBJ2-3, with 7 bases lining up with TRBD2. This CDR3 has 15 amino acids. V dropped 6 bases and J dropped 6; count of bases not matched to a gene: 12. Germline CDR1 MNHEY, CDR2 SMNVEV (reference sequence).

This chain links TRBV19 with TRBJ2-1; 8 bases map to TRBD2. CDR1 and CDR2 (germline): LNHDA, SQIVND (reference sequence). The junction had 8 bases not matched to a gene; V was cut back by 6 bases and J by 4 bases. This CDR3 spans 15 amino acids. The CDR3 DNA sequence: TGTGCCAGTAGCTCAGCGGGAGCCAGGTACAATGAGCAGTTCTTC. It encodes CASSSAGARYNEQFF.

This clone was counted a single time. The CDR3 loop reads CASRDGRSAFF. The CDR3 DNA reads TGTGCCAGCCGGGACGGGAGGAGCGCTTTCTTT. The rearrangement uses TRBV2 and TRBJ1-1; D may be TRBD1 (5 bases). The CDR3 loop spans 11 amino acids. The germline CDR1 and CDR2 sequences are SNHLY and FYNNEI. Trimming pared 8 bases from V and 11 bases from J, leaving 15 bases between. Variable domain in full (rest from reference TRBV2 and TRBJ1-1): EPEVTQTPSHQVTQMGQEVILRCVPISNHLYFYWYRQILGQKVEFLVSFYNNEISEKSEIFDDQFSVERPDGSNFTLKIRSTKLEDSAMYFCASRDGRSAFFGQGTRLTVV.

The J gene is TRBJ1-1, the V gene TRBV5-1; 7 nucleotides align to TRBD1. The CDR3 is made up of 14 amino acids. CDR1 SGHRS and CDR2 YFSETQ come from the germline V gene. The V gene end was trimmed by 4 bases and the J gene end by 4 bases; junction bases not matched to a gene: 7. CDR3 loop: CASSTTGWSTEAFF. CDR3 DNA: TGCGCCAGCAGCACGACAGGGTGGAGCACTGAAGCTTTCTTT.

V is TRBV6-5 and J is TRBJ2-7, with D possibly matching TRBD1 (5 bases). The CDR3 is 15 amino acids. V shed 2 bases and J shed 5 bases, with 16 bases lying between them. Germline V lookup: CDR1 MNHEY, CDR2 SVGAGI. In DNA, the CDR3 is TGTGCCAGCAGTTACGACAGTAGGCCCCTCCACGAGCAGTACTTC. Amino acids: CASSYDSRPLHEQYF.